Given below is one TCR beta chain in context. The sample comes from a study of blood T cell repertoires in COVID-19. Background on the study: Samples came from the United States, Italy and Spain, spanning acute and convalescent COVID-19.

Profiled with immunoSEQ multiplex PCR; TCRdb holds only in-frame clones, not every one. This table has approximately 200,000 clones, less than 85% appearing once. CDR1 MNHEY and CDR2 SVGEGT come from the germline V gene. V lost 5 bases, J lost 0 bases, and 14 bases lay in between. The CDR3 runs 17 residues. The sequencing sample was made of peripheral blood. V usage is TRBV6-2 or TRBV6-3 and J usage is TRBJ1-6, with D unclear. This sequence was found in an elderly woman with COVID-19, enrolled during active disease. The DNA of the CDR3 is TGTGCCAGCAGTCTTGACATCGCAAGCTCCTATAATTCACCCCTCCACTTT. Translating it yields CASSLDIASSYNSPLHF.